This T cell receptor beta chain was observed in a study of T cell responses to AZD1222 COVID-19 vaccine. Libraries were prepared by immunoSEQ multiplex PCR; TCRdb keeps only in-frame clonotypes and omits some of them. Among around 180,000 clones listed, around 94% were seen once. As regards this clone: Its antigen is as yet unknown.

Study results and caveats: Baseline seropositivity occurred in only a handful of AZD1222 recipients.

Trimming stripped 5 bases from V and 4 bases from J, with 8 bases between. The CDR3 is 12 amino acids. Germline CDR1 and CDR2: SGHNT and YENEEA. The rearrangement joins TRBV11-3 to TRBJ1-1; possible D gene TRBD1, 5 bases. Here the sequenced sample was peripheral blood, taken 28 days after the second AZD1222 dose. The clonotype was recovered from an adult who received the AZD1222 COVID-19 vaccine. CDR3 nucleotide sequence: TGTGCCAGCAGCACGAGGGGCACTGAAGCTTTCTTT. It translates to CASSTRGTEAFF.